These 10 T cell receptor beta chains were all obtained from the same sample, sequenced in a study of post-analysis software for immune sequencing data (dated by TCRdb to the mid-2010s). What the authors observed across the whole study: Significantly higher frequencies in patients than in controls were found for five or six TRBV segments, including TRBV5-6, TRBV5-1 and TRBV20-1.

The library was made by PCR. TCRdb names Illumina HiSeq 2500 as the instrument used. Unique molecular identifiers were incorporated into TCR beta cDNA libraries to reduce PCR and sequencing biases. The public reads were reprocessed in TCRdb via fastp at Q25 and MiXCR, keeping in-frame beta chains. Here each entry gathers all rows of one CDR3 protein and keeps the most common genes and DNA. A total of 800,000 to 950,000 distinct CDR3 sequences appear in this sample, about 53% of them only once. The ten largest make up 4.6% of the sample. Which antigens these TCRs recognize remains unknown. Sequencing input: blood. These receptors originate from a girl under 18 with multiple sclerosis.

The chain has TRBV29-1 and TRBJ1-4, with D possibly matching TRBD1 (5 bases). Germline CDR1 and CDR2: SQVTM and ANQGSEA. V dropped 5 bases and J dropped 4 bases, with 8 bases sitting between them. The CDR3 length is 12 residues. CDR3 protein: CSVSQDNEKLFF. CDR3 nucleotides: TGCAGCGTTTCACAGGATAATGAAAAACTGTTTTTT.

V usage is TRBV27 and J usage is TRBJ2-5; the match to TRBD1 covers 7 bases. After removal of 4 bases from V and 7 bases from J, the junction contained 6 bases not matched to a gene. Per germline, CDR1 MNHEY and CDR2 SMNVEV (reference sequence). This CDR3 region has 13 residues. CDR3 sequence reads: CASSWDRGGTQYF. The CDR3 DNA follows: TGTGCCAGCAGTTGGGACAGAGGTGGGACCCAGTACTTC.

This clonotype was seen a few times. The chain couples TRBV12-3 or TRBV12-4 to TRBJ2-7; D perhaps matches TRBD2 (6 bases). V was clipped by 2 bases and J by 6 bases, with 20 bases between them. This CDR3 contains 16 residues. In DNA form, the CDR3 reads TGTGCCAGCAGTTTAAGGGGCGCCGGGCTCGGGAGCGAGCAGTACTTC. Its protein is CASSLRGAGLGSEQYF.

The CDR3 region has the DNA TGTGCCAGCAGCTTGATGACTAGCGGTGACACAGATACGCAGTATTTT. Its protein is CASSLMTSGDTDTQYF. The chain has TRBV5-5 and TRBJ2-3, with 9 bases fitting TRBD2. Looked up from germline, CDR1 is SGHKS and CDR2 is YYEKEE (reference sequence). The CDR3 loop spans 16 amino acids. After removal of 1 base from V and 2 bases from J, the junction contained 5 bases not matched to a gene.

The chain carries TRBV29-1 and TRBJ1-5, with 9 nucleotides matching TRBD1. The J segment lost 3 bases and the V segment lost 7 bases, leaving 7 bases of the junction unmatched. Germline-derived CDR1 and CDR2 are SQVTM and ANQGSEA. The CDR3 covers 14 residues. CDR3 bases: TGCAGCGCCTCAACAGGGGGCGTCAATCAGCCCCAGCATTTT. This translates into CSASTGGVNQPQHF.

This chain uses TRBV4-1 with TRBJ2-1; 10 bases map to TRBD2. Germline V gene data show CDR1 as MGHRA and CDR2 as YSYEKL. The CDR3 length is 16 residues. V lost 0 bases, J lost 5 bases, and 4 bases stayed unmatched. The CDR3 reads CASSQDSGLADNEQFF. The CDR3 region has the DNA TGCGCCAGCAGCCAAGATAGCGGACTAGCGGACAATGAGCAGTTCTTC.

In this sample, this clonotype turned up a few times. The chain has TRBV20-1 and TRBJ2-6; 7 nucleotides align to TRBD2. The CDR3 consists of 12 residues. Germline V gene sequence: CDR1 DFQATT, CDR2 SNEGSKA (reference sequence). J was trimmed by 10 bases and V by 5 bases; bases with no gene match: 5. This CDR3 is CSALLGGNVLTF. DNA of the CDR3: TGCAGTGCTCTCTTGGGGGGGAACGTCCTGACTTTC.

The chain links TRBV20-1 to TRBJ2-5; 12 bases line up with TRBD2. V dropped 1 base and J dropped 2; count of bases not matched to a gene: 8. From germline, CDR1 is DFQATT and CDR2 SNEGSKA (reference sequence). There are 17 residues in the CDR3. The CDR3 spells CSARAQAGTSGQETQYF. CDR3 in DNA: TGCAGTGCTAGAGCCCAAGCCGGGACTAGCGGGCAAGAGACCCAGTACTTC.

The chain recombines TRBV28 with TRBJ2-3, with TRBD1 matching 12 bases. Germline V lookup: CDR1 MDHEN, CDR2 SYDVKM. V gave up 6 bases and J gave up 3 bases; unmatched junction bases: 16. This CDR3 region has 19 residues. The CDR3 here is CASSRYRDRGRVSTDTQYF. As DNA, the CDR3 is TGTGCCAGCAGCCGATACCGGGACAGGGGGCGAGTTAGTACAGATACGCAGTATTTT.

This clonotype was seen a few times. This chain uses TRBV4-1 with TRBJ2-1, with 8 positions matching TRBD2. The length of the CDR3 is 16 residues. With 0 bases clipped from V and 5 bases from J, the junction kept 6 bases outside the gene matches. Germline CDR1 and CDR2: MGHRA and YSYEKL. The CDR3 nucleotides read TGCGCCAGCAGCCAAGATTTAACGGGAGGGAACAATGAGCAGTTCTTC. Translated: CASSQDLTGGNNEQFF.